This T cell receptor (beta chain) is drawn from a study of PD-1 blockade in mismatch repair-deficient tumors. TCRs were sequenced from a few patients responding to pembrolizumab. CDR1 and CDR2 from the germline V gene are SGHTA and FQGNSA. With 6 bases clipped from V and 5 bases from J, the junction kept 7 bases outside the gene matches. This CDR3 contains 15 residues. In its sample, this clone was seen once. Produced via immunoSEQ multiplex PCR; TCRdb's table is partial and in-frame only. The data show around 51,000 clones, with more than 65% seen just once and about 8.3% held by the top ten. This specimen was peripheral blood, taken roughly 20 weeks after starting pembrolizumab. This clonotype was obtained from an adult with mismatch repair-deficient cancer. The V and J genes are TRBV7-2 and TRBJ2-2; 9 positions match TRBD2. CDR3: CASRAPGLATGELFF. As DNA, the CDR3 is TGTGCCAGCAGAGCCCCGGGACTAGCAACCGGGGAGCTGTTTTTT.